The present entry profiles one T cell receptor (beta chain) with its context. V was clipped by 3 bases and J by 5 bases, with 16 bases between them. This CDR3 region has 15 residues. CDR1 and CDR2 (germline): SGHTA, FQGNSA. This entry comes from a study of blood T cell repertoires in COVID-19. Sequencing was performed with immunoSEQ multiplex PCR; in TCRdb, only in-frame clones are kept and a portion is missing. In the table there are 150,000 to 200,000 clones, 80% to 90% of which are singletons. The material sequenced was peripheral blood. The J gene is TRBJ1-1, the V gene TRBV7-2; the D gene is possibly TRBD1 (5 bases). This receptor was obtained from a man in his forties or fifties with active or convalescent COVID-19. The CDR3 protein is CASSFHWTGGTEAFF. The CDR3 region has the DNA TGTGCCAGCAGCTTCCACTGGACGGGGGGGACTGAAGCTTTCTTT.